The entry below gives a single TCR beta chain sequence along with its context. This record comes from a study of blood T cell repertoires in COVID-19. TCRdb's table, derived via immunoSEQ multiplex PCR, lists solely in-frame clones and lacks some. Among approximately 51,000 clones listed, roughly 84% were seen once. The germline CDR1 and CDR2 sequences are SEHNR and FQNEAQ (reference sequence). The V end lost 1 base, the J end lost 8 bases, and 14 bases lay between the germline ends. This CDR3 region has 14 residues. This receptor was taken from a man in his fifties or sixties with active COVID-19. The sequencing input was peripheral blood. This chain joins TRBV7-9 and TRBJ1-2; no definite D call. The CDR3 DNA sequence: TGTGCCAGCAGCTTAGTGGTTGAGGGCGAGGGCTACACCTTC. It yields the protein CASSLVVEGEGYTF.